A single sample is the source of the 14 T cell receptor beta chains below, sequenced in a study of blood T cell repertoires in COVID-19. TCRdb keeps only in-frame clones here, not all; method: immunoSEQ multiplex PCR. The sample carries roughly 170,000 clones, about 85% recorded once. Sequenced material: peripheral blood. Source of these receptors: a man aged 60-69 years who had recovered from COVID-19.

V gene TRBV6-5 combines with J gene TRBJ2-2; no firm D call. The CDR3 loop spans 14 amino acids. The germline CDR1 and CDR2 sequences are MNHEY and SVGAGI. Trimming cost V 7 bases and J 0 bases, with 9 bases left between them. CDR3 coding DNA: TGTGCCAGCACTGTAAGCGCGAACACCGGGGAGCTGTTTTTT. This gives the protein CASTVSANTGELFF.

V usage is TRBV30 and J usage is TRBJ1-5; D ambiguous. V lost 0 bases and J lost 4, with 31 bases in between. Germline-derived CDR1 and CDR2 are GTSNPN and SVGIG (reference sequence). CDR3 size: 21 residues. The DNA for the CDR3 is TGTGCCTGGAGTGTACCCCTCCAATCGACTTGCACCCGGGAAAAAAATCAGCCCCAGCATTTT. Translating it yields CAWSVPLQSTCTREKNQPQHF.

CDR3: CASSLIAGTGGFNEQFF. As DNA, the CDR3 is TGTGCCAGCTCACTTATCGCCGGGACAGGGGGTTTCAATGAGCAGTTCTTC. The chain recombines TRBV18 with TRBJ2-1, with 11 bases fitting TRBD1. The trim removed 4 bases at V and 6 bases at J, leaving 11 bases unmatched. CDR1 and CDR2 (germline): KGHSH, LQKENI. The CDR3 is 17 residues long.

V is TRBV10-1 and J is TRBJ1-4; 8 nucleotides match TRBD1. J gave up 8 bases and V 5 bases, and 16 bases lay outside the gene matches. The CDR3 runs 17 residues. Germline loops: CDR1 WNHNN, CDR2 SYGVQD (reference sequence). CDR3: CASSFGQGQTAREKLFF. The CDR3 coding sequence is TGCGCCAGCAGTTTCGGACAGGGCCAGACCGCCCGGGAAAAACTGTTTTTT.

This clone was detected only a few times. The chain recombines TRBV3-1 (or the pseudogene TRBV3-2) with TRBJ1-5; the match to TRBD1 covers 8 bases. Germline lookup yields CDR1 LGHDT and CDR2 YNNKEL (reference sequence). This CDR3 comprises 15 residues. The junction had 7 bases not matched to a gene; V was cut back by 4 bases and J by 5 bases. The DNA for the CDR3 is TGTGCCAGCAGCCCGAGCAGGGGGCCGTATCAGCCCCAGCATTTT. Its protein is CASSPSRGPYQPQHF.

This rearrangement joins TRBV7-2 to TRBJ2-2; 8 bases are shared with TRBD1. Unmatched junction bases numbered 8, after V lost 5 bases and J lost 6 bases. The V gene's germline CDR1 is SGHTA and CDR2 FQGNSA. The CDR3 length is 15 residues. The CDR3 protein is CASSPPGRGPGELFF. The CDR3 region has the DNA TGTGCCAGCAGCCCCCCTGGCAGGGGGCCCGGGGAGCTGTTTTTT. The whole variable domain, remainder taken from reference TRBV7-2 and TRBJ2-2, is GAGVSQSPSNKVTEKGKDVELRCDPISGHTALYWYRQSLGQGLEFLIYFQGNSAPDKSGLPSDRFSAERTGGSVSTLTIQRTQQEDSAVYLCASSPPGRGPGELFFGEGSRLTVL.

CDR3 protein: CASPPGQIYEQYF. The DNA for the CDR3 is TGCGCCAGTCCCCCTGGACAGATCTACGAGCAGTACTTC. The V and J genes are TRBV5-1 and TRBJ2-7, with a possible D match to TRBD1 (6 bases). CDR1 and CDR2 from the germline V gene are SGHRS and YFSETQ. The CDR3 runs to 13 residues. Trimming pared 8 bases from V and 3 bases from J, leaving 15 bases between.

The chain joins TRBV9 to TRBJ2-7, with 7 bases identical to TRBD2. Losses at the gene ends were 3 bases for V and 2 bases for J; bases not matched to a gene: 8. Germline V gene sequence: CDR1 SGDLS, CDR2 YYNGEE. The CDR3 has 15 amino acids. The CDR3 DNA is TGTGCCAGCAGCGATCCTCACGGGACTACCTACGAGCAGTACTTC. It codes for CASSDPHGTTYEQYF. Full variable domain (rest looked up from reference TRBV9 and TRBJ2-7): DSGVTQTPKHLITATGQRVTLRCSPRSGDLSVYWYQQSLDQGLQFLIQYYNGEERAKGNILERFSAQQFPDLHSELNLSSLELGDSALYFCASSDPHGTTYEQYFGPGTRLTVT.

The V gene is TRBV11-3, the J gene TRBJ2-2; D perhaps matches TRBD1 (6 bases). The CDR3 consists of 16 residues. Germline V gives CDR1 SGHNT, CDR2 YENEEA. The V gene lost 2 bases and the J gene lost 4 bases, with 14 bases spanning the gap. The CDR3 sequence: CASSLQGIGVTGELFF. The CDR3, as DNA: TGTGCCAGCAGCTTACAGGGGATCGGGGTCACCGGGGAGCTGTTTTTT.

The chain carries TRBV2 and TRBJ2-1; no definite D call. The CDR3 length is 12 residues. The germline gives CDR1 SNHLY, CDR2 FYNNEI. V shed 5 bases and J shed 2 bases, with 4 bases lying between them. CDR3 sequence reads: CASSSAYNEQFF. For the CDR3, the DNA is TGTGCCAGCAGTTCAGCCTACAATGAGCAGTTCTTC.

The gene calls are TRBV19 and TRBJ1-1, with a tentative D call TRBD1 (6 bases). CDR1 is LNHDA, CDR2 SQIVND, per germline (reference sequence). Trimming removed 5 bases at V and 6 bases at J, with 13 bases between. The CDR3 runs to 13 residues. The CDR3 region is CASSSTGFAEAFF. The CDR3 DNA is TGTGCCAGTAGTTCCACAGGGTTCGCTGAAGCTTTCTTT.

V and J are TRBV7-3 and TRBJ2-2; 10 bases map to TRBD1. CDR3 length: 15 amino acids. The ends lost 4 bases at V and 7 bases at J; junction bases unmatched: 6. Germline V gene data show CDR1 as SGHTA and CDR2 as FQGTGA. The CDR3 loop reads CASSYRQGAGGELFF. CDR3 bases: TGTGCCAGCAGCTACCGACAGGGGGCGGGCGGGGAGCTGTTTTTT.

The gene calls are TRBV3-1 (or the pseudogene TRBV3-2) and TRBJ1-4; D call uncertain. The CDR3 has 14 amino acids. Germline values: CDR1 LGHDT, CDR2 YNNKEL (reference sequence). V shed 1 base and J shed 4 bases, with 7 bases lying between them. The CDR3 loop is CASSQAPLNEKLFF. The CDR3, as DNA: TGTGCCAGCAGCCAAGCTCCCCTTAATGAAAAACTGTTTTTT.

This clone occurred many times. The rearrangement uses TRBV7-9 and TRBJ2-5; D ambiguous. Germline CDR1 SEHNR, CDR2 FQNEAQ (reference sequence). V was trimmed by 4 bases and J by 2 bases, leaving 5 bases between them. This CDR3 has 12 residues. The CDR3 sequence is CASSWRQETQYF. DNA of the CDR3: TGTGCCAGCAGCTGGCGGCAAGAGACCCAGTACTTC.